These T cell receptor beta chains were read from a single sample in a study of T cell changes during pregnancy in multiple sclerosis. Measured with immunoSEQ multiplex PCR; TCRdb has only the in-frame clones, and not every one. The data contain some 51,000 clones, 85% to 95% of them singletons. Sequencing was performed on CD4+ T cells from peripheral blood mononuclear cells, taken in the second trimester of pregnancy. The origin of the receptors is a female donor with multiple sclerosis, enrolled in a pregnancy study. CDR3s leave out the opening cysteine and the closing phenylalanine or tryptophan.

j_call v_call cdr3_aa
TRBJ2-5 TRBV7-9 ASSFGQGASETQY
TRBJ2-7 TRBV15 ATSRQVMYEQY
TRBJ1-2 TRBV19 ASSMKIRGYT
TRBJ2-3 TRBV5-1 ASSLERGTDTQY
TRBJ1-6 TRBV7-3 ASSLTFNSPLH
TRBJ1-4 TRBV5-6 ASSLGTADEKLF
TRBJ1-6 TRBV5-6 ASSLEGPGGRGSPLH
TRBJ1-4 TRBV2 ASSERRGGLF
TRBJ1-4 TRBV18 ASSPNPPRSTEKLF
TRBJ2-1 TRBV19 ASIGGQLRGEQF
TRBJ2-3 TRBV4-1 ASSQDSTSTDTQY
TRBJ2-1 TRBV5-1 ASSLGTSGGIYNEQF
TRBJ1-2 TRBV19 ASSIRGANYGYT
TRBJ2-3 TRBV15 ATSRNHRAADTQY
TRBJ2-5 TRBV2 ASSPRGETQY
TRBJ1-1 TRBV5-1 ASSPRGGHTEAF
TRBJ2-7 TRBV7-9 ASSPGGGLSYEQY
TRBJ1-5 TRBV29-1 SVRVGGSNQPQH
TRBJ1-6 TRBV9 ASSGNTGGSPLH
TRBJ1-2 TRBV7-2 ASSLALPTGQSNYGYT
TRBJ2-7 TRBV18 ASSPWETGGNEQY
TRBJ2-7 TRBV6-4 ASSERQGGEQY
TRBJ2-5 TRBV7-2 ASSQLAGTQETQY
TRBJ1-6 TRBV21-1 ASPTMPDRGLKGSYNSPLH
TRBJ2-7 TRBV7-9 ASSRGTGDPYEQY
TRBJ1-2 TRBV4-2 ASSQGNRDFYGYT
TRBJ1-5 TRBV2 ASSGTGRRQPQH
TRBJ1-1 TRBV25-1 ASSEYRNTEAF
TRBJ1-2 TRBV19 ASSIGVPYGYT
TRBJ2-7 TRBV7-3 ASSTGGGNYEQY
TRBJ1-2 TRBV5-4 ASSPVGGAHGT
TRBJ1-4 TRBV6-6 ASSSVGQGTEKLF
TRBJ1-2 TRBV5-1 ASSLGGVDYGYT
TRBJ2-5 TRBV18 ASSPPGTGLQETQY
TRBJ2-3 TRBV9 ASSQDSPSTDTQY
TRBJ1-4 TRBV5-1 ASSLIGGIRATNEKLF
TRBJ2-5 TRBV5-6 ASSPDGGASKTQY
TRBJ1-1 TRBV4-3 ASSQDTGTEAF
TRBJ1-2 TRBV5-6 AGSLIGQVRNYGYT
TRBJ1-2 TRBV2 ASSDDLRGGYGYT
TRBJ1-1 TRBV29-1 SVGGGRSNTEAF
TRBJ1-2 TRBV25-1 ASSDPRGYT
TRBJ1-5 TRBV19 ASSISWGGQPQH
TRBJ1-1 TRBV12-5 ASGRGERYTEAF
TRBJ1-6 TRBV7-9 ASSPRQGGNSPLH
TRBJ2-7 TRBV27 ASSSSGSSYEQY
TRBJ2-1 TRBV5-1 ASRYIRQGGVPTAFSYNEQF
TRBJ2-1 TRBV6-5 ASSYAASPYNEQF
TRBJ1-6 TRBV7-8 ASSFGGQWVPLH
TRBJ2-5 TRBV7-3 ASSRFRTSPETQY
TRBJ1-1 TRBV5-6 ASSPPTGLNTEAF
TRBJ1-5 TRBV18 ASSPKAGVSNQPQH
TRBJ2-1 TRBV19 ATTLPYGSGGNNEQF
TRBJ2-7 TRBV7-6 ASSFETGGRVYEQY
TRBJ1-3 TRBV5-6 ASSPAAVSGNTIY
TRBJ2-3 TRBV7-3 ASRSQGATDTQY
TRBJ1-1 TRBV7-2 ASSFRRQPMNTEAF
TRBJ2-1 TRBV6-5 ASSSIPEGAEQF
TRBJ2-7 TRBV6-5 ATTRGSHSYEQY